The clone carrying this TCR beta chain has more than one count but fewer than ten. Its specificity is unknown. The data were obtained in a study of tumor and adjacent non-tumor tissue in lung cancer. Study-wide background: Stage I to III disease affected ten to eleven men and several women aged about 31 to 76. General study points: Top 100 clones took a larger repertoire share in normal lung.

CDR3 length equals 16 residues. Germline CDR1 MNHEY, CDR2 SVGAGI. Trimming left V 0 bases short and J 2 bases short, with 12 bases between. RNA was extracted from bulk tissue without any cell sorting. This non-tumor lung sample came from over 3 cm beyond the tumor edge. TCRbeta libraries were built with three rounds of nested PCR, modified from ARM-PCR. TCRdb redid the calling of the multiplex PCR reads with MiXCR, one entry per CDR3 protein. The table includes about 60,000 distinct CDR3 sequences, roughly two thirds detected once. The genes are TRBV6-5 and TRBJ2-3; D call uncertain. The TCR was taken from a man between 65 and 80 years old with non-small cell lung cancer. The sequenced sample was distant non-tumor lung tissue. Here the CDR3 DNA reads TGTGCCAGCAGTTACTCGGTGTCAGGCAACACAGATACGCAGTATTTT. Translating gives CASSYSVSGNTDTQYF.